This T cell receptor beta chain was sequenced in a study of blood T cells in healthy people across ages. Looking at the study overall: Template switching recovered approximately one barcoded beta molecule for every two T cells.

Only one count was recorded for this clonotype. Antigen unknown. A read error may be the cause here, since a much bigger clone is one base away. Broader study findings: Among long-lived donors, naive CD4+ cells were more numerous and diversity higher than in aged donors. Unsorted PBMCs prevented conclusive naive versus antigen-experienced comparison.

Then a second PCR, running roughly 7 to 11 cycles, was carried out with a sample-barcoded 5' primer and a J-beta primer mix. TCRdb processed the 5' RACE reads anew with MiXCR; each CDR3 protein has one entry. The sample has roughly 2 million distinct CDR3 sequences, around 48% seen once; the top ten hold approximately 2.1%. Sequencing was carried out using blood. This receptor was taken from a woman aged 40 to 50 in good health.

The chain's CDR3 is CGVGQFSYEQYF. CDR3 nucleotide sequence: TGCGGCGTTGGACAGTTCTCCTACGAGCAGTACTTC. V usage is TRBV29-1 and J usage is TRBJ2-7, with D maybe TRBD1 (6 bases). In germline, CDR1 is SQVTM, CDR2 ANQGSEA. The CDR3 has 12 residues.